Below, 28 T cell receptor beta chains from the same sample are listed, as sequenced in a study of shared clonotypes between healthy human individuals. Naive CD8 populations comprised CD45RO-negative cells positively selected for CCR7, excluding terminally differentiated effector memory CD45RA+ cells. Assay used: immunoSEQ multiplex PCR; TCRdb lists only in-frame clones, some missing. The repertoire holds about 2,200,000 clones, with 85% to 95% as singletons. Input material: naive CD8+ T cells from PBMCs. These receptors were taken from a man aged 18 to 29 in good health. Some clones in this sample may be carry-over from other donors' samples.

This chain joins TRBV28 and TRBJ2-5, with no clear D. Trimming took 5 bases from V and 2 from J, leaving 9 bases between them. Germline CDR1 and CDR2: MDHEN and SYDVKM. This CDR3 region has 13 residues. The CDR3 loop reads CASSDENQETQYF. DNA of the CDR3: TGTGCCAGCAGTGACGAAAATCAAGAGACCCAGTACTTC.

The V call is TRBV7-6, the J call TRBJ2-7; the D gene is possibly TRBD2 (6 bases). CDR1 and CDR2 from the germline V gene are SGHVS and FNYEAQ. Trimming removed 1 base at V and 0 bases at J, with 10 bases between. The CDR3 is 15 amino acids. For the CDR3, the DNA is TGTGCCAGCAGCTTAGGTGGGGGGTCCTCCTACGAGCAGTACTTC. Its protein product is CASSLGGGSSYEQYF.

The chain employs TRBV5-1 and TRBJ2-7, with D perhaps TRBD2 (6 bases). The CDR3 consists of 15 residues. CDR1 is SGHRS and CDR2 is YFSETQ in the germline V gene. Trimming removed 0 bases from V and 4 bases from J, with 14 bases in between. The CDR3 protein is CASSLDWGVIYEQYF. The CDR3 bases are TGCGCCAGCAGCTTGGATTGGGGGGTCATATACGAGCAGTACTTC.

As concerns this clone: Other DNA variants within this sample encode the same CDR3. This chain uses TRBV11-2 with TRBJ2-1; unclear D gene. The CDR3 runs 11 residues. The germline V and J ends were trimmed by 3 bases and 9 bases, with 6 bases remaining between them. The germline CDR1 and CDR2 sequences are SGHAT and FQNNGV. CDR3 in amino acids: CASSLGFEQFF. In nucleotides, the CDR3 is TGTGCCAGCAGCTTGGGCTTTGAGCAGTTCTTC.

The J gene is TRBJ2-7, the V gene TRBV4-2; 11 bases map to TRBD1. The junction had 6 bases not matched to a gene; V was cut back by 4 bases and J by 4 bases. Germline V gene sequence: CDR1 LGHNA, CDR2 YNFKEQ. The CDR3 loop spans 15 amino acids. This CDR3 reads CASSPDRGRAYEQYF. The DNA for the CDR3 is TGTGCCAGCAGCCCGGACAGGGGGCGCGCGTACGAGCAGTACTTC.

V is TRBV28 and J is TRBJ1-5, with a weak D call TRBD1 (6 bases). This CDR3 has 17 amino acids. CDR1 is MDHEN and CDR2 is SYDVKM in the germline V gene. V lost 3 bases and J 1 base, leaving 16 bases between the germline ends. CDR3 DNA: TGTGCCAGCAGTTTCCCCACGTACAGGGTAAGCAATCAGCCCCAGCATTTT. Encoded protein: CASSFPTYRVSNQPQHF. Filled out from reference TRBV28 and TRBJ1-5, the complete variable domain reads DVKVTQSSRYLVKRTGEKVFLECVQDMDHENMFWYRQDPGLGLRLIYFSYDVKMKEKGDIPEGYSVSREKKERFSLILESASTNQTSMYLCASSFPTYRVSNQPQHFGDGTRLSIL.

This clone was detected only once. V is TRBV9 and J is TRBJ1-1, with TRBD1 matching over 7 bases. The germline V gene has CDR1 SGDLS and CDR2 YYNGEE. This CDR3 contains 13 residues. Germline trimming cut 3 bases from V and 8 bases from J; bases unmatched to any gene: 7. The CDR3 DNA reads as TGTGCCAGCAGCGGCGACAGGGTTGGGGAAGCTTTCTTT. Encoded protein: CASSGDRVGEAFF.

This chain joins TRBV6-5 and TRBJ2-4; 8 bases agree with TRBD2. The CDR3 loop spans 14 amino acids. The germline gives CDR1 MNHEY, CDR2 SVGAGI. V trimming: 2 bases; J trimming: 8 bases; junction bases outside the gene matches: 5. CDR3 region: CASSYARGGDIQYF. The CDR3 DNA follows: TGTGCCAGCAGTTACGCCCGGGGGGGGGACATTCAGTACTTC.

This chain uses TRBV28 with TRBJ2-1; TRBD2 is a possible D gene (5 bases). The CDR3 has 17 residues. The V end was cut by 2 bases, the J end by 7 bases, with 21 bases between. CDR1 and CDR2 from the germline V gene are MDHEN and SYDVKM. The CDR3 DNA sequence: TGTGCCAGCAGTTTAGGATTCCCTACCCACCGGGGTAATGAGCAGTTCTTC. It encodes CASSLGFPTHRGNEQFF.

The chain carries TRBV5-1 and TRBJ2-1, with 11 bases matching TRBD2. This CDR3 is 19 amino acids long. Germline lookup yields CDR1 SGHRS and CDR2 YFSETQ. J gave up 0 bases and V 4 bases, and 12 bases lay outside the gene matches. DNA for the CDR3: TGCGCCAGCAGCGGGCAACCGGGACTAGCGGTAGGCTCCTACAATGAGCAGTTCTTC. It translates to CASSGQPGLAVGSYNEQFF.

The V call is TRBV9, the J call TRBJ2-2, with D perhaps matching TRBD2 (6 bases). The CDR3 extends over 16 amino acids. Trimming cost V 4 bases and J 2 bases, with 15 bases left between them. Germline-derived CDR1 and CDR2 are SGDLS and YYNGEE. The DNA for the CDR3 is TGTGCCAGCAGCTTTCGGGACTCCCTTAACACCGGGGAGCTGTTTTTT. This sequence encodes CASSFRDSLNTGELFF.

In nucleotides, the CDR3 is TGTGCCAGCAGTCGGTCCGGGACCAACTACGAGCAGTACTTC. The encoded protein is CASSRSGTNYEQYF. This rearrangement joins TRBV27 to TRBJ2-7; either TRBD1 or TRBD2 may supply D (5 bases each). V lost 5 bases and J lost 3, with 14 bases in between. The CDR3 is 14 residues long. Germline V gives CDR1 MNHEY, CDR2 SMNVEV (reference sequence).

V usage is TRBV2 and J usage is TRBJ2-1; D might be TRBD2 (5 bases). This CDR3 region has 13 residues. The germline V gene has CDR1 SNHLY and CDR2 FYNNEI. V was cut by 4 bases and J by 10 bases, with 14 bases left in between. DNA for the CDR3: TGTGCCAGCAGTGTCTTCGGGGTCGGGGAGCAGTTCTTC. This gives the protein CASSVFGVGEQFF.

The chain is built from TRBV13 and TRBJ2-1; 7 positions agree with TRBD2. This CDR3 has 19 amino acids. Germline assignment: CDR1 PRHDT and CDR2 FYEKMQ (reference sequence). V gave up 5 bases and J gave up 5 bases; unmatched junction bases: 21. This CDR3 is CASSQYLGGPRQEDNEQFF. As DNA, the CDR3 is TGTGCCAGCAGCCAATACCTGGGAGGGCCTCGGCAGGAGGACAATGAGCAGTTCTTC.

This chain joins TRBV10-3 and TRBJ2-7, with 11 bases identical to TRBD1. The CDR3 sequence is 18 residues long. Germline-derived CDR1 and CDR2 are ENHRY and SYGVKD. Losses at the gene ends were 0 bases for V and 9 bases for J; bases not matched to a gene: 16. CDR3 DNA: TGTGCCATCAGTGAGTCAGTAAAGAGAGGACAGGGGGCTGTAGGGCAGTACTTC. Translated: CAISESVKRGQGAVGQYF.

This chain links TRBV27 with TRBJ2-7; D is uncertain. CDR1 is MNHEY, CDR2 SMNVEV, per germline (reference sequence). V shed 3 bases and J shed 4 bases, with 10 bases lying between them. There are 13 residues in the CDR3. The DNA for the CDR3 is TGTGCCAGCAGTTTGAATTGGAATTACGAGCAGTACTTC. Encoded protein: CASSLNWNYEQYF.

V is TRBV19 and J is TRBJ2-2; possible D gene TRBD2, 6 bases. CDR1 LNHDA and CDR2 SQIVND come from the germline V gene (reference sequence). The V and J ends lost 5 bases and 6 bases respectively, with 10 bases between them. This CDR3 has 13 residues. The CDR3 protein is CASSYGGPGELFF. CDR3 bases: TGTGCCAGTAGTTACGGGGGTCCCGGGGAGCTGTTTTTT.

The chain employs TRBV7-9 and TRBJ1-4, with 8 positions matching TRBD1. Per the germline V gene, CDR1 is SEHNR and CDR2 is FQNEAQ (reference sequence). The CDR3 runs to 11 residues. The ends lost 5 bases at V and 12 bases at J; junction bases unmatched: 2. In DNA form, the CDR3 reads TGTGCCAGCAGCCTGACAGGGGAACTGTTTTTT. Translating it yields CASSLTGELFF. The full variable domain, in which reference TRBV7-9 and TRBJ1-4 provide the parts outside the CDR3, is DTGVSQNPRHKITKRGQNVTFRCDPISEHNRLYWYRQTLGQGPEFLTYFQNEAQLEKSRLLSDRFSAERPKGSFSTLEIQRTEQGDSAMYLCASSLTGELFFGSGTQLSVL.

The rearrangement links TRBV7-2 to TRBJ2-7; no clear D gene. Germline V CDR1 and CDR2: SGHTA, FQGNSA. The germline V and J ends were trimmed by 3 bases and 3 bases, with 12 bases remaining between them. This CDR3 is 14 amino acids long. The CDR3 nucleotides read TGTGCCAGCAGCTTGGATCAGACCCACTACGAGCAGTACTTC. Translating gives CASSLDQTHYEQYF.

This clone was seen only once. The chain is built from TRBV5-6 and TRBJ2-1, with 7 bases matching TRBD2. The CDR3 runs 16 residues. V gave up 1 base and J gave up 0 bases; unmatched junction bases: 4. CDR1 and CDR2 (germline): SGHDT, YYEEEE. CDR3 DNA: TGTGCCAGCAGCTTGAAAGGCGGGAGCTCCTACAATGAGCAGTTCTTC. Translated: CASSLKGGSSYNEQFF.

The gene calls are TRBV9 and TRBJ2-7; 7 nucleotides match TRBD1. The CDR3 is made up of 14 amino acids. Germline values: CDR1 SGDLS, CDR2 YYNGEE. Germline trimming cut 4 bases from V and 3 bases from J; bases unmatched to any gene: 7. CDR3 region: CASSRHPGGYEQYF. The DNA for the CDR3 is TGTGCCAGCAGCAGACATCCAGGGGGCTACGAGCAGTACTTC.

The V call is TRBV11-2, the J call TRBJ1-1; D is possibly TRBD1 (6 bases). The V gene's germline CDR1 is SGHAT and CDR2 FQNNGV. The CDR3 runs to 18 residues. Trimming stripped 0 bases from V and 0 bases from J, with 17 bases between. CDR3 in amino acids: CASSLDVLGPGVNTEAFF. The DNA of the CDR3 is TGTGCCAGCAGCTTAGACGTCTTAGGGCCAGGGGTGAACACTGAAGCTTTCTTT. Using reference TRBV11-2 and TRBJ1-1 for the parts outside the CDR3, the full variable domain is EAGVAQSPRYKIIEKRQSVAFWCNPISGHATLYWYQQILGQGPKLLIQFQNNGVVDDSQLPKDRFSAERLKGVDSTLKIQPAKLEDSAVYLCASSLDVLGPGVNTEAFFGQGTRLTVV.

V is TRBV10-1 and J is TRBJ2-2; 12 bases are shared with TRBD1. Trimming cost V 8 bases and J 1 base; bases outside gene matches: 11. The germline V gene encodes CDR1 WNHNN and CDR2 SYGVQD (reference sequence). The CDR3 is 18 residues long. CDR3 residues: CASVARDRGPLNTGELFF. The CDR3 bases are TGCGCCAGCGTAGCTCGGGACAGGGGGCCTTTGAACACCGGGGAGCTGTTTTTT.

The V gene is TRBV28, the J gene TRBJ2-7; weak D call: TRBD1 (5 bases). V lost 1 base and J 3 bases, leaving 16 bases between the germline ends. The CDR3 totals 16 residues. Germline V gene data show CDR1 as MDHEN and CDR2 as SYDVKM. DNA for the CDR3: TGTGCCAGCAGTTTATTGTCGGGCCAGGGCCTCTACGAGCAGTACTTC. Amino acids: CASSLLSGQGLYEQYF.

The chain has TRBV27 and TRBJ1-1, with 11 nucleotides matching TRBD1. CDR1 and CDR2 from the germline V gene are MNHEY and SMNVEV (reference sequence). J gave up 7 bases and V 3 bases, and 13 bases lay outside the gene matches. The CDR3 spans 17 residues. The CDR3 bases are TGTGCCAGCAGTTTTACTTGGACAGGGGGCGAAATTGGTGAAGCTTTCTTT. This encodes CASSFTWTGGEIGEAFF.

This rearrangement joins TRBV7-9 to TRBJ2-4; 8 nucleotides line up with TRBD1. The CDR3 runs 16 residues. The germline V gene encodes CDR1 SEHNR and CDR2 FQNEAQ (reference sequence). With 4 bases clipped from V and 1 base from J, the junction kept 6 bases outside the gene matches. Here the CDR3 reads CASSSGQGLAKNIQYF. The DNA for the CDR3 is TGTGCCAGCAGCTCCGGACAGGGTCTCGCCAAAAACATTCAGTACTTC.

The chain has TRBV9 and TRBJ2-2; the D gene is possibly TRBD1 (5 bases). The germline V gene has CDR1 SGDLS and CDR2 YYNGEE. V shed 3 bases and J shed 4 bases, with 16 bases lying between them. This CDR3 has 16 residues. The CDR3 reads CASSGQGSGATGELFF. The CDR3 DNA sequence: TGTGCCAGCAGCGGGCAGGGTTCGGGCGCCACCGGGGAGCTGTTTTTT.

The chain carries TRBV27 and TRBJ1-2; no clear D. The CDR3 runs to 13 residues. Trimming removed 5 bases from V and 8 bases from J, with 15 bases in between. CDR1 and CDR2 (germline): MNHEY, SMNVEV (reference sequence). The CDR3 spells CASSPSRGTGYTF. The CDR3 nucleotides are TGTGCCAGCAGTCCGTCCCGGGGTACCGGCTACACCTTC.